This entry lists 30 T cell receptor beta chains sequenced from one sample in a study of beta chain features in type 1 diabetes. Reverse transcription of all isolated RNA meant that expressed TCRB transcripts were sequenced. Generated by immunoSEQ multiplex PCR, the TCRdb table keeps only in-frame clones and is missing some. Found here are about 410,000 clones, roughly 13% of them singletons; the top ten hold roughly 0.04%. Sequencing was done on a sample of naive CD4+ T cells from blood. These receptors all come from a man between 25 and 39 years old in good health.

V gene TRBV30 combines with J gene TRBJ1-4, with D possibly matching TRBD1 (6 bases). The V end was cut by 5 bases, the J end by 2 bases, with 9 bases between. From germline, CDR1 is GTSNPN and CDR2 SVGIG (reference sequence). The CDR3 is 13 amino acids. The CDR3 coding sequence is TGTGCCTGGGCTACAGGGACTAATGAAAAACTGTTTTTT. Translated: CAWATGTNEKLFF.

This clone was observed a handful of times. The chain carries TRBV10-3 and TRBJ2-1, with 13 bases lining up with TRBD2. Germline loops: CDR1 ENHRY, CDR2 SYGVKD. Germline trimming cut 3 bases from V and 2 bases from J; bases unmatched to any gene: 7. CDR3 size: 18 residues. CDR3 residues: CAISDPTSGRAPYNEQFF. Written as DNA, the CDR3 is TGTGCCATCAGTGACCCCACTAGCGGGAGGGCCCCCTACAATGAGCAGTTCTTC.

The chain links TRBV1 to TRBJ2-3; the tabulated D call, TRBD2, remains unverified against the DNA. TRBV1 is given as a pseudogene. This CDR3 has 16 amino acids. CDR3 in amino acids: CTSTPDGTSGTDTQYF. The DNA of the CDR3 is TGCACCAGCACCCCTGATGGTACAAGCGGCACAGATACGCAGTATTTT.

This clone has more than one count but fewer than ten. This chain connects TRBV5-4 to TRBJ2-1; 10 bases match TRBD2. The CDR3 is 15 residues long. Germline CDR1 reads SGHNT; CDR2 reads YYREEE (reference sequence). J gave up 7 bases and V 8 bases, and 12 bases lay outside the gene matches. CDR3 sequence (DNA): TGTGCCAGTACCAGAACTAGCGGGATGGAAAATGAGCAGTTCTTC. Its translation is CASTRTSGMENEQFF.

This clone has only a few counts. The J gene is TRBJ2-3, the V gene TRBV7-2; 10 positions match TRBD2. J was trimmed by 6 bases and V by 5 bases; bases with no gene match: 2. There are 13 residues in the CDR3. Germline V gives CDR1 SGHTA, CDR2 FQGNSA. The CDR3 sequence is CASSATSGDTQYF. For the CDR3, the DNA is TGTGCCAGCAGCGCGACTAGCGGGGATACGCAGTATTTT.

The chain uses TRBV27 and TRBJ1-2, with 10 bases fitting TRBD1. Germline V CDR1 and CDR2: MNHEY, SMNVEV (reference sequence). After removal of 6 bases from V and 5 bases from J, the junction contained 6 bases not matched to a gene. The CDR3 length is 14 residues. The CDR3 DNA is TGTGCCAGCAGATCGACAGGGGGCATTTATGGCTACACCTTC. Protein: CASRSTGGIYGYTF.

This clone was detected only a few times. The rearrangement links TRBV29-1 to TRBJ1-1; no definite D call. The CDR3 is 12 residues long. The germline gives CDR1 SQVTM, CDR2 ANQGSEA. Deletions cut 5 bases from V and 1 base from J, with 8 bases between. The CDR3 loop reads CSVLPRNTEAFF. The CDR3 nucleotides are TGCAGCGTTCTCCCAAGGAACACTGAAGCTTTCTTT.

The chain joins TRBV2 to TRBJ2-7, with D possibly being TRBD1 (6 bases). Germline V gives CDR1 SNHLY, CDR2 FYNNEI. V shed 6 bases and J shed 0 bases, with 9 bases lying between them. The length of the CDR3 is 13 residues. CDR3 sequence reads: CASRGGASYEQYF. CDR3 DNA sequence: TGTGCCAGCAGAGGGGGAGCCTCCTACGAGCAGTACTTC.

The CDR3 spells CASSVTTGSEGYTF. In DNA, the CDR3 is TGTGCCAGCAGCGTAACCACAGGGTCGGAAGGCTACACCTTC. This sequence joins TRBV9 and TRBJ1-2, with D possibly matching TRBD1 (6 bases). The CDR3 contains 14 residues. Germline V gene sequence: CDR1 SGDLS, CDR2 YYNGEE. Trimming stripped 1 base from V and 8 bases from J, with 15 bases between.

The gene calls are TRBV18 and TRBJ2-3; D is unclear. Trimming took off 7 bases at V and 0 bases at J, with 5 bases between the two ends. CDR1 and CDR2 (germline): KGHSH, LQKENI. The CDR3 is made up of 12 amino acids. The CDR3 spells CASLGSTDTQYF. In DNA form, the CDR3 reads TGTGCCAGCTTAGGTAGCACAGATACGCAGTATTTT.

This chain links TRBV2 with TRBJ1-1; maybe TRBD1 (6 bases). The V end lost 6 bases, the J end lost 2 bases, and 10 bases lay between the germline ends. This CDR3 comprises 13 residues. The germline gives CDR1 SNHLY, CDR2 FYNNEI. The CDR3 region has the DNA TGTGCCAGCAGACGGGACATTAACACTGAAGCTTTCTTT. This gives the protein CASRRDINTEAFF.

This clone was picked up a small number of times. This chain connects TRBV30 to TRBJ2-7; 7 bases align to TRBD2. The CDR3 is 12 amino acids. The ends lost 2 bases at V and 7 bases at J; junction bases unmatched: 5. Germline values: CDR1 GTSNPN, CDR2 SVGIG (reference sequence). The CDR3 region has the DNA TGTGCCTGGAGTAGGACTAGAGGAGAGCAGTACGTC. This codes for CAWSRTRGEQYV.

V and J are TRBV7-2 and TRBJ2-3; 8 nucleotides line up with TRBD2. The V segment lost 0 bases and the J segment 8 bases; nucleotides outside the gene matches: 7. CDR1 and CDR2 (germline): SGHTA, FQGNSA. The CDR3 consists of 15 residues. CDR3 DNA: TGTGCCAGCAGCTTAGCGCTGCGGGGGGAAAGTACGCAGTATTTT. It is translated as CASSLALRGESTQYF.

This clone was seen a handful of times. This chain joins TRBV11-2 and TRBJ2-3; no clear D gene. V was shortened by 1 base and J by 2 bases, with 10 bases between the two germline ends. Per germline, CDR1 SGHAT and CDR2 FQNNGV. CDR3 length: 15 residues. The CDR3 reads CASSLGGEVTDTQYF. The CDR3 DNA reads TGTGCCAGCAGCTTAGGTGGGGAAGTCACAGATACGCAGTATTTT.

This clone came up many times. The rearrangement links TRBV10-3 to TRBJ2-7, with 9 bases identical to TRBD1. J was trimmed by 4 bases and V by 8 bases; bases with no gene match: 0. Germline V gives CDR1 ENHRY, CDR2 SYGVKD. CDR3 length equals 11 residues. CDR3 sequence (DNA): TGTGCCATCGGACAGGGGTACGAGCAGTACGTC. This encodes CAIGQGYEQYV.

This chain links TRBV30 with TRBJ2-7; D remains unclear. From germline, CDR1 is GTSNPN and CDR2 SVGIG (reference sequence). The CDR3 is 12 amino acids. Trimming took off 3 bases at V and 1 base at J, with 7 bases between the two ends. CDR3 nucleotides: TGTGCCTGGAGCGCAAATTCCTACGAGCAGTACGTC. Protein: CAWSANSYEQYV.

This clone turned up a few times. The gene calls are TRBV4-1 and TRBJ2-1, with 10 positions matching TRBD1. The CDR3 runs to 15 residues. J lost 7 bases, V lost 3 bases, and 6 bases had no gene match. The V gene's germline CDR1 is MGHRA and CDR2 YSYEKL. This CDR3 reads CASSHRDRGANEQFF. The CDR3 DNA reads TGCGCCAGCAGCCACCGGGACAGGGGAGCAAATGAGCAGTTCTTC.

This chain connects TRBV7-2 to TRBJ2-1, with D uncertain. Germline CDR1 and CDR2: SGHTA and FQGNSA. The CDR3 is 13 residues long. V gave up 2 bases and J gave up 5 bases, with 7 bases separating them. This CDR3 reads CASSLIHNNEQFF. In nucleotides, the CDR3 is TGTGCCAGCAGCTTAATCCATAACAATGAGCAGTTCTTC.

This clone was found a few times. This chain links TRBV28 with TRBJ2-7; TRBD2 is a possible D gene (6 bases). Trimming stripped 5 bases from V and 3 bases from J, with 29 bases between. CDR3 length: 19 amino acids. Looked up from germline, CDR1 is MDHEN and CDR2 is SYDVKM. The CDR3 sequence: CASSPSLGVPRDVYYEQYV. CDR3 sequence (DNA): TGTGCCAGCAGTCCATCCCTGGGGGTCCCGCGGGACGTTTACTACGAGCAGTACGTC.

The chain employs TRBV7-3 and TRBJ2-1, with D possibly being TRBD2 (6 bases). CDR1 and CDR2 from the germline V gene are SGHTA and FQGTGA. The germline V and J ends were trimmed by 5 bases and 1 base, with 15 bases remaining between them. The CDR3 contains 16 residues. The CDR3 here is CASSPRRADSYNEQFF. CDR3 DNA sequence: TGTGCCAGCAGCCCAAGGAGGGCGGATTCCTACAATGAGCAGTTCTTC.

This clone showed up just a few times. This sequence joins TRBV30 and TRBJ1-1; no definite D call. The CDR3 is 13 residues long. The V and J ends lost 1 base and 0 bases respectively, with 6 bases between them. Germline-derived CDR1 and CDR2 are GTSNPN and SVGIG (reference sequence). The CDR3 is CAWSGSMNTEAFF. CDR3 DNA: TGTGCCTGGAGTGGCTCGATGAACACTGAAGCTTTCTTT.

CDR3 protein: CASSNLIGNTIYF. CDR3 in DNA: TGTGCCAGCAGTAACCTTATAGGAAACACCATATATTTT. The chain couples TRBV6-5 to TRBJ1-3; D call uncertain. CDR3 length equals 13 residues. Between the trimmed V and J ends, which lost 5 bases and 4 bases, there was a span of 9 bases. Germline V gene lookup returns CDR1 MNHEY and CDR2 SVGAGI.

V gene TRBV7-9 combines with J gene TRBJ1-5; D is uncertain. The CDR3 has 14 residues. CDR1 is SEHNR, CDR2 FQNEAQ, per germline (reference sequence). V lost 1 base and J lost 6, with 10 bases in between. The CDR3 nucleotides are TGTGCCAGCAGCTTAGATGCGGCTAGTCAGCCCCAGCATTTT. Its translation: CASSLDAASQPQHF.

This chain uses TRBV4-1 with TRBJ2-3; 7 bases are a match to TRBD2. CDR3 length: 17 residues. V shed 0 bases, J shed 0 bases, and the junction held 6 bases outside the gene matches. The germline V gene has CDR1 MGHRA and CDR2 YSYEKL. CDR3 nucleotides: TGCGCCAGCAGCCAAGATTCCAGCGGGGCTAGCACAGATACGCAGTATTTT. It is translated as CASSQDSSGASTDTQYF.

J is TRBJ2-1 and V is TRBV6-1; D tentatively reads TRBD1 or TRBD2 (5 bases each). The CDR3 has 15 residues. Germline V lookup: CDR1 MNHNS, CDR2 SASEGT. The ends were cut back, 10 bases at V and 1 base at J, with 17 bases in the middle. The CDR3 nucleotides read TGTGCCATACGGCGATACGGGGCGTCCTACAATGAGCAGTTCTTC. Translation gives CAIRRYGASYNEQFF.

A few counts support this clone. This chain links TRBV5-6 with TRBJ2-7; 10 positions agree with TRBD2. Germline V CDR1 and CDR2: SGHDT, YYEEEE. Losses at the gene ends were 1 base for V and 4 bases for J; bases not matched to a gene: 8. This CDR3 is 16 amino acids long. The CDR3 region is CASSLIPAGGPYEQYF. The CDR3 region has the DNA TGTGCCAGCAGCTTGATCCCAGCGGGGGGGCCGTACGAGCAGTACTTC.

This chain links TRBV30 with TRBJ2-2; D remains ambiguous. The CDR3 covers 13 residues. CDR1 and CDR2 from the germline V gene are GTSNPN and SVGIG (reference sequence). The ends were cut back, 3 bases at V and 3 bases at J, with 8 bases in the middle. The CDR3 coding sequence is TGTGCCTGGAGGTCCCAGCACACCGGGGAGCTGTTTTTT. Translating gives CAWRSQHTGELFF.

Only a few counts were recorded for this clone. This chain joins TRBV4-3 and TRBJ2-5; TRBD2 might be the D (5 bases). With 4 bases removed from V and 2 bases from J, the gap between germline ends came to 14 bases. The V gene's germline CDR1 is LGHNA and CDR2 YSLEER. The CDR3 sequence is 15 residues long. This chain's CDR3 is CASSLDPSGQETQYF. In nucleotides, the CDR3 is TGCGCCAGCAGCCTCGACCCGAGCGGACAAGAGACCCAGTACTTC.

The V call is TRBV2, the J call TRBJ2-1; tentative D call: TRBD1 (6 bases). Between the trimmed V and J ends, which lost 5 bases and 5 bases, there was a span of 13 bases. The length of the CDR3 is 14 residues. CDR1 is SNHLY and CDR2 is FYNNEI in the germline V gene. Here the CDR3 reads CASSSTGFDNEQFF. The CDR3 DNA sequence: TGTGCCAGCAGTTCTACAGGGTTCGACAATGAGCAGTTCTTC.

This clone was observed a few times. The CDR3 spells CAISHRETYEQYF. The CDR3 DNA follows: TGTGCCATCAGTCACAGGGAAACCTACGAGCAGTACTTC. The chain employs TRBV10-3 and TRBJ2-7, with D perhaps matching TRBD1 (6 bases). The V end was cut by 5 bases, the J end by 2 bases, with 10 bases between. Germline CDR1 ENHRY, CDR2 SYGVKD. The CDR3 is made up of 13 amino acids.